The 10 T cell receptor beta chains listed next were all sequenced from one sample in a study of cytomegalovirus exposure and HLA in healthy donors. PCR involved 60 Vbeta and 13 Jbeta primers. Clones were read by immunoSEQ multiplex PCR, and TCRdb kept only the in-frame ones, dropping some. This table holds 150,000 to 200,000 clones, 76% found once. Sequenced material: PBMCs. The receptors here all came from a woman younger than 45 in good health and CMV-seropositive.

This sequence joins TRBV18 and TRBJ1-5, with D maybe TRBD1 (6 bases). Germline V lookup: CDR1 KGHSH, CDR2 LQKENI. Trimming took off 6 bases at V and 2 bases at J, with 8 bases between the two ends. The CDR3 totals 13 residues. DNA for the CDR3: TGTGCCAGCTCGGCAGGGGGCAATCAGCCCCAGCATTTT. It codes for CASSAGGNQPQHF.

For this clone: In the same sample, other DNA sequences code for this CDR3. DNA for the CDR3: TGTGCCAGCAGCTTAGAGGGGGGACAGGGGGCCGCCGGGGAGCTGTTTTTT. It is translated as CASSLEGGQGAAGELFF. The rearrangement links TRBV9 to TRBJ2-2; 12 bases are a match to TRBD1. From germline, CDR1 is SGDLS and CDR2 YYNGEE. The CDR3 is 17 amino acids. V lost 4 bases, J lost 6 bases, and 10 bases stayed unmatched.

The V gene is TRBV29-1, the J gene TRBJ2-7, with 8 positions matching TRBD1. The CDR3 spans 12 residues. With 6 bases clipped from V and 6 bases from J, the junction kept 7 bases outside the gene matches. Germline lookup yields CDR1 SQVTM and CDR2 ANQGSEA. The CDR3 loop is CSVSQGAGEQYF. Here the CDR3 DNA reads TGCAGCGTCTCCCAGGGGGCGGGCGAGCAGTACTTC.

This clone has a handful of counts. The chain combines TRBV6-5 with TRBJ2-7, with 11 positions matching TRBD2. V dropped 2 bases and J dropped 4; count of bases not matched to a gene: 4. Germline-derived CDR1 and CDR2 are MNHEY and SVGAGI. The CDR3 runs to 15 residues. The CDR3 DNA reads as TGTGCCAGCAGTTACCCGACTAGCGGGGTTTACGAGCAGTACTTC. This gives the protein CASSYPTSGVYEQYF.

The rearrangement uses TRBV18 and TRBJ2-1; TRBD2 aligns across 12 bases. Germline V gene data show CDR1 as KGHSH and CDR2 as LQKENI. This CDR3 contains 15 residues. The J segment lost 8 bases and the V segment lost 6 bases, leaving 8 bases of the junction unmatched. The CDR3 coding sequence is TGTGCCAGCTCCAAACTAGCGGGGGGCCGTGATGAGCAGTTCTTC. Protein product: CASSKLAGGRDEQFF. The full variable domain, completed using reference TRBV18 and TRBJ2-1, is NAGVMQNPRHLVRRRGQEARLRCSPMKGHSHVYWYRQLPEEGLKFMVYLQKENIIDESGMPKERFSAEFPKEGPSILRIQQVVRGDSAAYFCASSKLAGGRDEQFFGPGTRLTVL.

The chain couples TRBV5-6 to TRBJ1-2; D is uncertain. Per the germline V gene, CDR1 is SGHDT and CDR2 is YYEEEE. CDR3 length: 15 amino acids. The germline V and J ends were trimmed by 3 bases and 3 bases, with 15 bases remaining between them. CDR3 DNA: TGTGCCAGCAGCTCCTCAGGTGCCCGATACTATGGCTACACCTTC. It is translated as CASSSSGARYYGYTF. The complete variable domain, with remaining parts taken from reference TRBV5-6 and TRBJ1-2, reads DAGVTQSPTHLIKTRGQQVTLRCSPKSGHDTVSWYQQALGQGPQFIFQYYEEEERQRGNFPDRFSGHQFPNYSSELNVNALLLGDSALYLCASSSSGARYYGYTFGSGTRLTVV.

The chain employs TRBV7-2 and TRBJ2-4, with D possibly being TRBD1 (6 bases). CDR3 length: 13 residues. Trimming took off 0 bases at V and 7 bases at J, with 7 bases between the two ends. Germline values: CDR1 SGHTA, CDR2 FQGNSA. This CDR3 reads CASSLADRNIQYF. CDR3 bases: TGTGCCAGCAGCTTAGCCGACAGGAACATTCAGTACTTC.

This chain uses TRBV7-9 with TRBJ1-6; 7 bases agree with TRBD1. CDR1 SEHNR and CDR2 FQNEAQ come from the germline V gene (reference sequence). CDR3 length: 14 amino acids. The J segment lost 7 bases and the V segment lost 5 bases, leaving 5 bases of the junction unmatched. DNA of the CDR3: TGTGCCAGCAGCCCGACAGGGAGCAATTCACCCCTCCACTTT. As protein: CASSPTGSNSPLHF.

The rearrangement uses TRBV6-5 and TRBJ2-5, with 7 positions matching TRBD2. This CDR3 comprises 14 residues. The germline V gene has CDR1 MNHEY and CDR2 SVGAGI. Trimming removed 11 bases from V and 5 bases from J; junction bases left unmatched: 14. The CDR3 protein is CAAALGGRGETQYF. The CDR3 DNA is TGTGCCGCAGCCCTGGGGGGGAGGGGCGAGACCCAGTACTTC.

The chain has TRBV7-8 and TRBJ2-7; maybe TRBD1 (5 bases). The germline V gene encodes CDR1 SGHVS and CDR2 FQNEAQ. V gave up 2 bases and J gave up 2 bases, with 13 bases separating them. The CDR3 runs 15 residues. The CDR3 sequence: CASSLTGRATYEQYF. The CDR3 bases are TGTGCCAGCAGCTTAACAGGCAGGGCTACCTACGAGCAGTACTTC.